The rows below give T cell receptor beta chains drawn from one sample of a study of identical twins. TCRdb re-derived calls from the 5' RACE reads in MiXCR, one entry per CDR3 protein. Here the sample spans hundreds of thousands of distinct CDR3 sequences, around 6% being singletons. The sample was naive T cells sorted from blood. The source is a man between 18 and 29 years old in good health. Each CDR3 is given with its conserved first and last residue. Each record gives: J gene, clone size, D gene, V gene, CDR3 DNA, CDR3 protein. A D gene is named only where the DNA matches it firmly. Not every row has a clone size; where given, it reads once, few, many or a size class.

TRBJ2-7,-,-,TRBV15,TGTGCCACCACCCACGACAGGTCCTACGAGCAGTACTTC,CATTHDRSYEQYF
TRBJ2-1,-,TRBD2,TRBV20-1,TGCAGTGCTAGAGATCTGGTGGGAGGGGAGCAGTTCTTC,CSARDLVGGEQFF
TRBJ2-3,many,TRBD2,TRBV5-1,TGCGCCAGCAGCTCCTTAGCGGGAGCTGGCACAGATACGCAGTATTTT,CASSSLAGAGTDTQYF
TRBJ2-1,many,TRBD2,TRBV20-1,TGCAGTGCTAGAGTAGGGACTAGCGGGACCAATGAGCAGTTCTTC,CSARVGTSGTNEQFF
TRBJ2-3,many,-,TRBV7-7,TGTGCCAGCAGCTCCCCCCCGGCGGGACGGTGTACAGATACGCAGTATTTT,CASSSPPAGRCTDTQYF
TRBJ1-4,few,-,TRBV5-1,TGCGCCAGCAGCTTGGTTTTCATGGGAACTAATGAAAAACTGTTTTTT,CASSLVFMGTNEKLFF
TRBJ1-4,many,TRBD1,TRBV12-3/TRBV12-4,TGTGCCTCCAGGACAGGGGTCGGGAAACTGTTTTTT,CASRTGVGKLFF
TRBJ1-1,-,-,TRBV28,TGTGCCAGCAGTTCAAGCGGGGTTTCCCTGAACACTGAAGCTTTCTTT,CASSSSGVSLNTEAFF
TRBJ2-7,-,TRBD1,TRBV29-1,TGCAGCGTTGAATTCCGGACAGGGGACTACGAGCAGTACTTC,CSVEFRTGDYEQYF
TRBJ2-1,few,-,TRBV7-9,TGTGCCAGCAGCCAAATAGCGAGTGAGCAGTTCTTC,CASSQIASEQFF
TRBJ2-3,many,-,TRBV29-1,TGCAGCAGCGACCTCTCCGGAAGTGCAGATACGCAGTATTTT,CSSDLSGSADTQYF
TRBJ2-6,many,-,TRBV5-1,TGCGCCAGCAGCCCTACAGGTCTGGGGGCCAACGTCCTGACTTTC,CASSPTGLGANVLTF
TRBJ2-4,many,-,TRBV19,TGTGCCAGCTTTGGAGGGGGTAATGCCAAAAACATTCAGTACTTC,CASFGGGNAKNIQYF
TRBJ1-4,many,-,TRBV10-3,TGTGCCATCAGTGAGTCTGGGGCCAGCCTGAATGAAAAACTGTTTTTT,CAISESGASLNEKLFF
TRBJ2-5,few,-,TRBV2,TGTGCCTCCAGGGTGAGAGAACCTGTCCAGTACTTC,CASRVREPVQYF
TRBJ2-2,-,TRBD2,TRBV24-1,TGTGCCACCAGTGCCGCTCCGGGACTAGCGGGCCTGGTGGGGGAGCTGTTTTTT,CATSAAPGLAGLVGELFF
TRBJ1-1,many,-,TRBV12-3/TRBV12-4,TGTGCCAGCAGTCTCAGTCGAACTGAAGCTTTCTTT,CASSLSRTEAFF
TRBJ1-1,many,TRBD1,TRBV24-1,TGTGCCACCAGGGGGGACAGGGACACTGAAGCTTTCTTT,CATRGDRDTEAFF
TRBJ2-1,many,-,TRBV5-1,TGCGCCAGCAGCTTCTGGGAATCTAGTGAGCAGTTCTTC,CASSFWESSEQFF
TRBJ2-5,-,TRBD2,TRBV9,TGTGCCAGCAGCGTAGCTGGGGCGGGAGTTGAGACCCAGTACTTC,CASSVAGAGVETQYF
TRBJ2-4,many,-,TRBV29-1,TGCAGCGTTATGGGGGCATATACCAAAAACATTCAGTACTTC,CSVMGAYTKNIQYF
TRBJ2-1,-,-,TRBV7-9,TGTGCCAGCAGCTTAGAGGGCTACTACAATGAGCAGTTCTTC,CASSLEGYYNEQFF
TRBJ2-1,-,-,TRBV18,TGTGCCAGCTCACCGTCGGGTCAGAGCTCCTACAATGAGCAGTTCTTC,CASSPSGQSSYNEQFF
TRBJ2-1,many,TRBD2,TRBV12-3/TRBV12-4,TGTGCCAGTAGGCGACTAGCGGGAGGCAATGAGCAGTTCTTC,CASRRLAGGNEQFF
TRBJ1-1,many,-,TRBV6-1,TGTGCCAGCACCAAGACAGGAAAGTCTGAAGCTTTCTTT,CASTKTGKSEAFF
TRBJ2-2,many,-,TRBV7-8,TGTGCCAGCAGCTTAGGGACAAGGAACACCGGGGAGCTGTTTTTT,CASSLGTRNTGELFF
TRBJ2-3,many,-,TRBV5-1,TGCGCCAGCAGCACGGGACCTGGCACAGATACGCAGTATTTT,CASSTGPGTDTQYF
TRBJ1-3,-,TRBD1,TRBV25-1,TGTGCCAGCAGTGAATACAGGGGGGACACCATATATTTT,CASSEYRGDTIYF
TRBJ1-5,few,-,TRBV19,TGTGCCAGTAGTCTCGTTGGGGGTGCAAGTGGCAATCAGCCCCAGCATTTT,CASSLVGGASGNQPQHF
TRBJ2-1,many,-,TRBV20-1,TGCAGTGCGGGGGGCGACTACAATGAGCAGTTCTTC,CSAGGDYNEQFF
TRBJ1-1,few,-,TRBV29-1,TGCAGCGTTGATTTACATTTCGAAGCTTTCTTT,CSVDLHFEAFF
TRBJ2-1,many,-,TRBV24-1,TGTGCCACCCGAGGAAGCTCCTACAATGAGCAGTTCTTC,CATRGSSYNEQFF
TRBJ1-5,many,-,TRBV20-1,TGCAGTGCCGAAGGGCAGGGAAGGGATCAGCCCCAGCATTTT,CSAEGQGRDQPQHF
TRBJ2-7,many,-,TRBV6-5,TGTGCCAGCAGTTACGGGGCAGGGCTTTCCTACGAGCAGTACTTC,CASSYGAGLSYEQYF
TRBJ2-2,many,TRBD2,TRBV12-3/TRBV12-4,TGTGCCAGCAGTGAGACAGGACTAGCGGGGCCCGGGGAGCTGTTTTTT,CASSETGLAGPGELFF
TRBJ2-1,many,TRBD2,TRBV6-2/TRBV6-3,TGTGCCAGCAGCCACGGGACTAGTGGCAATGAGCAGTTCTTC,CASSHGTSGNEQFF
TRBJ1-5,few,-,TRBV7-2,TGTGCCAGCACCCCGGGTCGACTTGGCAATCAGCCCCAGCATTTT,CASTPGRLGNQPQHF
TRBJ2-1,-,-,TRBV5-1,TGCGCCAGCAGCCCCGGGGAGCGGGCAGCACGCAATGAGCAGTTCTTC,CASSPGERAARNEQFF
TRBJ2-2,-,-,TRBV28,TGTGCCGGTTTAGGCAGCACCGGGGAGCTGTTTTTT,CAGLGSTGELFF
TRBJ2-1,many,TRBD1,TRBV20-1,TGCAGTGCTAGAGAGATGGGGGACAGGGTCGGGAGCACTCCCATCCCTATAAATGAGCAGTTCTTC,CSAREMGDRVGSTPIPINEQFF
TRBJ2-4,many,-,TRBV28,TGTGCCAGCAGTTTGAGTGGAAGGGGGTTAGCCAAAAACATTCAGTACTTC,CASSLSGRGLAKNIQYF
TRBJ1-2,few,TRBD1,TRBV5-5,TGTGCCAGCACGAGACTGGGACAGACCTATGGCTACGCCTTC,CASTRLGQTYGYAF
TRBJ2-1,-,TRBD2,TRBV5-1,TGCGCCAGCAGCTTCCGAGATAGCGGGACGAATGAGCAGTTCTTC,CASSFRDSGTNEQFF
TRBJ2-1,many,-,TRBV5-1,TGCGCCAGCAGCTTGGACGATAGCATCGAGCAGTTCTTC,CASSLDDSIEQFF
TRBJ2-5,many,TRBD2,TRBV4-2,TGTGCCAGCAGCCAAGAGGGACTAGCGCTGGGAGAGACCCAGTACTTC,CASSQEGLALGETQYF
TRBJ2-3,-,-,TRBV19,TGTGCCAGTAGTATACCCAGGGATACGCAGTATTTT,CASSIPRDTQYF
TRBJ2-3,many,TRBD1,TRBV5-5,TGTGCCAGCAGCATGACGGGACAGCTAGGCACAGATACGCAGTATTTT,CASSMTGQLGTDTQYF
TRBJ2-5,few,TRBD1,TRBV20-1,TGCAGTGCGGGACAGGCTCAAGAGACCCAGTACTTC,CSAGQAQETQYF
TRBJ2-7,-,-,TRBV18,TGTGCCAGCTCACTAAAATCCGGGTTTTACGAGCAGTACTTC,CASSLKSGFYEQYF
TRBJ1-1,-,-,TRBV11-2,TGTGCCAGCAGCCCTGACAGATACACTGAAGCTTTCTTT,CASSPDRYTEAFF
TRBJ2-7,-,-,TRBV28,TGTGCCAGCAGTATCGGATCCTACGAGCAGTACTTC,CASSIGSYEQYF
TRBJ2-5,few,-,TRBV5-1,TGCGCCAGCAGCTTGGGGGCAGCTAAAGAGACCCAGTACTTC,CASSLGAAKETQYF
TRBJ1-2,many,TRBD1,TRBV29-1,TGCAGCGTTGGGACAGGGGAGGGGGGCTACACCTTC,CSVGTGEGGYTF
TRBJ2-3,many,-,TRBV12-3/TRBV12-4,TGTGCCAGCAGCCCCTACCCGGGAAGGAGGCCTTCGAACACAGATACGCAGTATTTT,CASSPYPGRRPSNTDTQYF
TRBJ2-7,many,-,TRBV25-1,TGTGCCAGCAGTGAGGTCTATCCCTACGAGCAGTACTTC,CASSEVYPYEQYF
TRBJ2-3,many,TRBD2,TRBV20-1,TGCAGTGCTAGAAGAATCAAAACTAGCGGACTTGGGACAGATACGCAGTATTTT,CSARRIKTSGLGTDTQYF
TRBJ1-1,-,-,TRBV19,TGTGCCAGTAGTATCCAATCCGGCCCAGGAGGTAAAACTGAAGCTTTCTTT,CASSIQSGPGGKTEAFF
TRBJ2-7,-,-,TRBV7-2,TGTGCCAGCAGCCACAGCGCAGTGCACTACGAGCAGTACTTC,CASSHSAVHYEQYF
TRBJ2-2,few,TRBD2,TRBV29-1,TGCAGCGGGACTAGCGGCAACACCGGGGAGCTGTTTTTT,CSGTSGNTGELFF
TRBJ2-3,few,TRBD2,TRBV5-1,TGCGCCACTCAAGCTCGGTCGGGGGGACCAGATACGCAGTATTTT,CATQARSGGPDTQYF